A selection of T cell receptor beta chains follows, all from one sample in a study of blood T cell repertoires in COVID-19. The assay was immunoSEQ multiplex PCR, and TCRdb's table has in-frame clones only and misses some. Of about 150,000 clones in the sample, roughly 81% were seen once. The specimen was peripheral blood. These receptors were taken from an older woman with COVID-19, enrolled during active disease. The CDR3 runs from the conserved cysteine through the conserved F or W. A D gene is named only where the DNA matches it firmly. The size entry is marked missing in some rows and otherwise reads once, few, many or a size class.

cdr3_aa cdr3_nt j_call d_call clone_size v_call
CASSENRDRVDYGYTF TGTGCCAGCAGTGAAAACCGGGACAGGGTCGACTATGGCTACACCTTC TRBJ1-2 TRBD1 - TRBV2
CASSFRDRGSYGYTF TGTGCCAGCAGTTTCCGGGACAGGGGCTCCTATGGCTACACCTTC TRBJ1-2 TRBD1 - TRBV27
CASSHRLAGSSYNEQFF TGTGCCAGCAGCCACCGACTAGCGGGGAGCTCCTACAATGAGCAGTTCTTC TRBJ2-1 TRBD2 - TRBV5-5
CASSLSPTGHNSPLHF TGTGCCAGCAGCCTCTCCCCGACAGGGCACAATTCACCCCTCCACTTT TRBJ1-6 TRBD1 - TRBV5-6
CASSFRQANTGELFF TGTGCCAGCAGTTTTAGACAAGCCAACACCGGGGAGCTGTTTTTT TRBJ2-2 - - TRBV27
CASSTQQNQPQHF TGTGCCAGCAGTACACAGCAAAATCAGCCCCAGCATTTT TRBJ1-5 - - TRBV12-3/TRBV12-4
CASSYLQSNTEAFF TGTGCCAGCAGTTACCTACAGTCGAACACTGAAGCTTTCTTT TRBJ1-1 - - TRBV6-5
CASSLVGQNQPQHF TGTGCCAGCAGTTTAGTGGGACAAAATCAGCCCCAGCATTTT TRBJ1-5 - few TRBV27
CASSRVDEQYF TGTGCCAGCTCGAGGGTTGACGAGCAGTACTTC TRBJ2-7 - - TRBV25-1
CASTTYSSGVRNYGYTF TGTGCCAGTACTACGTATAGTTCAGGGGTTCGTAACTATGGCTACACCTTC TRBJ1-2 - - TRBV19
CASSYSQRPRGNTIYF TGTGCCAGCAGTTACTCGCAGCGGCCCAGAGGAAACACCATATATTTT TRBJ1-3 - - TRBV6-5
CASSPVEVLTNYGYTF TGTGCCAGCTCACCGGTGGAGGTCCTCACTAACTATGGCTACACCTTC TRBJ1-2 - once TRBV18
CASTAGAQPNQPQHF TGTGCCAGCACTGCAGGGGCTCAGCCCAATCAGCCCCAGCATTTT TRBJ1-5 - - TRBV2
CASSQRQGGILNTEAFF TGTGCCAGCAGTCAACGACAGGGGGGAATCCTAAACACTGAAGCTTTCTTT TRBJ1-1 TRBD1 - TRBV27
CASSPSLWGFGELFF TGTGCCAGCAGTCCGTCCTTGTGGGGCTTCGGGGAGCTGTTTTTT TRBJ2-2 - - TRBV27
CASSEVGVLNTEAFF TGTGCCAGCAGTGAAGTAGGAGTCTTGAACACTGAAGCTTTCTTT TRBJ1-1 - - TRBV6-1
CASSLVRGTNSPLHF TGCGCCAGCAGCTTGGTGCGGGGGACCAATTCACCCCTCCACTTT TRBJ1-6 - - TRBV5-1
CASSGITGRTEAFF TGCGCCAGCAGCGGAATCACAGGGCGCACTGAAGCTTTCTTT TRBJ1-1 - - TRBV5-1
CASSADRGHSGANVLTF TGTGCCAGCAGCGCGGACAGGGGGCACTCTGGGGCCAACGTCCTGACTTTC TRBJ2-6 TRBD1 - TRBV11-3
CASSQAGPHRGSSYNEQFF TGTGCCAGCAGCCAAGCCGGTCCCCACAGGGGGAGTTCCTACAATGAGCAGTTCTTC TRBJ2-1 TRBD1 - TRBV3-1/TRBV3-2
CASSSHQGTGNTIYF TGCGCCAGCAGTTCTCACCAGGGGACTGGAAACACCATATATTTT TRBJ1-3 - - TRBV10-1
CASSLNSNEQFF TGTGCCAGCAGTCTTAACTCCAATGAGCAGTTCTTC TRBJ2-1 - - TRBV11-3
CASSRDSLYEQYF TGTGCCAGCAGCCGGGACAGCCTCTACGAGCAGTACTTC TRBJ2-7 TRBD1 - TRBV3-1/TRBV3-2
CASSGGQEGGTQYF TGTGCCAGTAGTGGGGGACAGGAAGGGGGTACGCAGTATTTT TRBJ2-3 TRBD1 - TRBV19
CASRKGDGRTEAFF TGTGCCAGCAGGAAGGGAGATGGGAGGACTGAAGCTTTCTTT TRBJ1-1 - - TRBV27
CASSLGKSSGLTGELFF TGTGCCAGCAGCTTAGGGAAAAGCTCCGGACTAACCGGGGAGCTGTTTTTT TRBJ2-2 - few TRBV7-6
CASSGQGHGNQPQHF TGTGCCAGCTCGGGGCAGGGTCATGGCAATCAGCCCCAGCATTTT TRBJ1-5 - - TRBV18
CASSSRDRGYGYTF TGCGCCAGCAGCTCCCGGGACAGGGGCTATGGCTACACCTTC TRBJ1-2 TRBD1 - TRBV5-1
CASSTGSSGNTIYF TGTGCCAGCAGTACAGGGAGCTCTGGAAACACCATATATTTT TRBJ1-3 - - TRBV5-4
CASSLGGSSYNSPLHF TGTGCCAGCAGTTTGGGAGGGAGCTCCTATAATTCACCCCTCCACTTT TRBJ1-6 - once TRBV27
CASSLIPVGQGAEAFF TGTGCCAGCAGCCTTATCCCTGTTGGACAGGGCGCTGAAGCTTTCTTT TRBJ1-1 TRBD1 - TRBV7-8
CASRDRYTEAFF TGTGCCAGCAGGGACAGGTACACTGAAGCTTTCTTT TRBJ1-1 TRBD1 - TRBV12-3/TRBV12-4
CASSPGQGPGNTIYF TGTGCCAGCAGCCCGGGACAGGGTCCTGGAAACACCATATATTTT TRBJ1-3 TRBD1 - TRBV11-3